This TCR beta chain was retrieved from a study of shared T cell receptors in the human thymus. Libraries were prepared by immunoSEQ multiplex PCR; TCRdb keeps only in-frame clonotypes and omits some of them. The sample shows some 700,000 clones, approximately 85% of them seen only once. The CDR3 runs to 19 residues. The V gene lost 5 bases and the J gene lost 0 bases, with 24 bases spanning the gap. Germline assignment: CDR1 PRHDT and CDR2 FYEKMQ (reference sequence). These data were also filed under a second study, of human thymus T cells.

Sequenced input: thymocytes. The V call is TRBV13, the J call TRBJ2-3; maybe TRBD2 (5 bases). This clonotype was obtained from a girl younger than two with a congenital heart defect. Here the CDR3 DNA reads TGTGCCAGCAGCCCCCAATCCGGACCGCGACTATCTAGCACAGATACGCAGTATTTT. It translates to CASSPQSGPRLSSTDTQYF.